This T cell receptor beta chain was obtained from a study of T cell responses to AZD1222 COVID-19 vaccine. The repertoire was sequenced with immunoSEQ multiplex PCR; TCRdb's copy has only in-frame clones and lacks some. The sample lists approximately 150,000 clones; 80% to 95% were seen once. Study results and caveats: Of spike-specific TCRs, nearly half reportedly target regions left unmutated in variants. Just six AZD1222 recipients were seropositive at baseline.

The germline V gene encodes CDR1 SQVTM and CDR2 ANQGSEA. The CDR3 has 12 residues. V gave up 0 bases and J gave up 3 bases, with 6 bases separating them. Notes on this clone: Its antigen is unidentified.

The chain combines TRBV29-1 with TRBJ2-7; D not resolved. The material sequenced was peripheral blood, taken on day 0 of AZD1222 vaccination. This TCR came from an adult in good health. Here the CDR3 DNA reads TGCAGCGTTGAAGATTTGGGCTACGAGCAGTACTTC. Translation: CSVEDLGYEQYF.